Listed below are T cell receptor beta chains from one sample, sequenced in a study of cytomegalovirus exposure and HLA in healthy donors. The protocol was immunoSEQ multiplex PCR, while the TCRdb copy is restricted to in-frame clones and leaves out a portion. The sample comprises some 120,000 clones, over 15% of which are singletons, and about 3% rests with the top ten. The specimen sequenced was PBMCs. The source is a female donor in good health and CMV-seropositive. CDR3s include the opening cysteine and the closing phenylalanine or tryptophan. A D gene is named only where the DNA matches it firmly. Expanded clones are given a class, and other clones once, few, many or no size at all.

j_call | v_call | clone_size | d_call | cdr3_length | cdr3_aa | cdr3_nt
TRBJ2-2 | TRBV4-3 | few | TRBD1 | 19 | CASSQDLGQGVSNTGELFF | TGCGCCAGCAGCCAAGATTTGGGACAGGGTGTCTCGAACACCGGGGAGCTGTTTTTT
TRBJ2-3 | TRBV29-1 | few | TRBD2 | 17 | CSAPTSGRVGVGDTQYF | TGCAGCGCACCGACTAGCGGGAGAGTAGGGGTGGGAGATACGCAGTATTTT
TRBJ2-7 | TRBV6-5 | few | NA | 12 | CASSYGGGTEYF | TGTGCCAGCAGTTACGGCGGGGGCACCGAGTACTTC
TRBJ1-3 | TRBV19 | NA | NA | 15 | CASSRRGVSGNTIYF | TGTGCCAGTAGTCGGCGCGGGGTTTCTGGAAACACCATATATTTT
TRBJ2-7 | TRBV5-6 | few | NA | 13 | CASSLEQGGEQYF | TGTGCCAGCAGCTTGGAACAGGGCGGCGAGCAGTACTTC
TRBJ2-1 | TRBV5-4 | few | TRBD2 | 17 | CASSLGLAESSYNEQFF | TGTGCCAGCAGCCTCGGACTAGCGGAAAGCTCCTACAATGAGCAGTTCTTC
TRBJ2-7 | TRBV7-9 | many | TRBD1 | 14 | CASSETGVTYEQYF | TGTGCCAGCAGCGAGACAGGGGTTACCTACGAGCAGTACTTC
TRBJ1-2 | TRBV4-2 | once | TRBD1 | 18 | CASSQDMDRGRIGYGYTF | TGTGCCAGCAGCCAAGATATGGACAGGGGGCGCATTGGCTATGGCTACACCTTC
TRBJ2-7 | TRBV28 | NA | TRBD1 | 15 | CASSSTGDSIYEQYF | TGTGCCAGCAGTTCGACAGGGGACTCTATTTACGAGCAGTACTTC
TRBJ1-1 | TRBV6-6 | NA | NA | 14 | CASSYGTINTEAFF | TGTGCCAGCAGTTATGGGACAATCAACACTGAAGCTTTCTTT
TRBJ1-4 | TRBV7-8 | few | NA | 14 | CASSPPGVNEKLFF | TGTGCCAGCAGCCCCCCAGGGGTAAACGAAAAACTGTTTTTT
TRBJ1-2 | TRBV6-6 | NA | TRBD1 | 15 | CATRDRGRRRYGYTF | TGTGCCACCCGGGACAGGGGGCGAAGGAGGTATGGCTACACCTTC
TRBJ1-5 | TRBV7-9 | NA | NA | 13 | CASSFTFNQPQHF | TGTGCCAGCAGCTTCACTTTCAATCAGCCCCAGCATTTT
TRBJ2-7 | TRBV30 | few | NA | 14 | CAWKGSGEANKQYF | TGTGCCTGGAAGGGGTCGGGGGAGGCTAACAAGCAGTACTTC
TRBJ2-6 | TRBV9 | few | NA | 17 | CASSVARIPSGANVLTF | TGTGCCAGCAGCGTAGCTAGGATCCCCTCTGGGGCCAACGTCCTGACTTTC
TRBJ2-5 | TRBV5-4 | NA | TRBD1 | 13 | CASSGQGQETQYF | TGTGCCAGCAGCGGACAGGGACAAGAGACCCAGTACTTC
TRBJ2-1 | TRBV7-9 | NA | TRBD2 | 17 | CASSLSPGRGGGNEQFF | TGTGCCAGCAGCCTCTCACCAGGGCGGGGGGGCGGTAATGAGCAGTTCTTC
TRBJ2-1 | TRBV28 | few | TRBD2 | 16 | CASSLPGLAGKNEQFF | TGTGCCAGCAGTCTCCCGGGACTAGCGGGAAAGAATGAGCAGTTCTTC
TRBJ1-6 | TRBV29-1 | NA | NA | 14 | CSVGERDGGSPLHF | TGCAGCGTTGGGGAGAGGGACGGAGGGTCACCCCTCCACTTT
TRBJ2-7 | TRBV9 | NA | NA | 15 | CASSAWPGNPYEQYF | TGTGCCAGCAGCGCCTGGCCAGGGAATCCTTACGAGCAGTACTTC
TRBJ1-2 | TRBV6-1 | NA | NA | 13 | CASSDPRLYGYTF | TGTGCCAGCAGTGACCCCAGACTCTATGGCTACACCTTC
TRBJ2-2 | TRBV5-1 | few | TRBD1 | 15 | CASSGAIQGAGELFF | TGCGCCAGCAGCGGAGCGATACAGGGGGCCGGGGAGCTGTTTTTT
TRBJ1-1 | TRBV29-1 | few | TRBD1 | 14 | CSVVRDRDNTEAFF | TGCAGCGTTGTCCGTGACAGGGATAACACTGAAGCTTTCTTT
TRBJ2-7 | TRBV5-1 | NA | TRBD2 | 15 | CASSEGLAGTYEQYF | TGCGCCAGCAGCGAAGGACTAGCGGGAACCTACGAGCAGTACTTC
TRBJ1-5 | TRBV27 | few | NA | 14 | CASSTWGRNQPQHF | TGTGCCAGCAGTACCTGGGGCCGCAATCAGCCCCAGCATTTT
TRBJ2-7 | TRBV27 | NA | TRBD1 | 13 | CASSSQGFGEQYF | TGTGCCAGCAGTTCACAGGGGTTCGGCGAGCAGTACTTC
TRBJ1-4 | TRBV7-9 | once | NA | 15 | CASSSALGGGEKLFF | TGTGCCAGCAGCTCAGCGTTGGGGGGTGGTGAAAAACTGTTTTTT
TRBJ1-1 | TRBV9 | few | NA | 14 | CASSVGTVNTEAFF | TGTGCCAGCAGCGTAGGGACAGTTAACACTGAAGCTTTCTTT
TRBJ2-1 | TRBV27 | NA | NA | 15 | CASSLADKMTIKQFF | TGTGCCAGCAGTTTGGCCGACAAGATGACCATTAAGCAGTTCTTC
TRBJ1-1 | TRBV19 | NA | NA | 14 | CASSIQGGGIEAFF | TGTGCCAGTAGTATTCAGGGTGGAGGGATAGAAGCTTTCTTT
TRBJ1-4 | TRBV12-2 | few | NA | 17 | CASRLWARPNPNEKLFF | TGTGCAAGTCGCTTATGGGCCAGACCCAATCCCAATGAAAAACTGTTTTTT
TRBJ1-1 | TRBV27 | NA | NA | 16 | CASSSALQRMNTEAFF | TGTGCCAGCAGTTCCGCCTTGCAGCGAATGAACACTGAAGCTTTCTTT
TRBJ2-7 | TRBV15 | NA | NA | 14 | CATSRDPRGYEQYF | TGTGCCACCAGCAGAGACCCTAGAGGCTACGAGCAGTACTTC
TRBJ2-5 | TRBV2 | few | TRBD2 | 15 | CASSLLAELQETQYF | TGTGCCAGCAGTCTACTAGCGGAACTCCAAGAGACCCAGTACTTC
TRBJ2-1 | TRBV4-3 | NA | TRBD1 | 21 | CASSQDYVGQGYLPTYNEQFF | TGCGCCAGCAGCCAAGATTATGTGGGACAGGGATATCTACCTACCTACAATGAGCAGTTCTTC
TRBJ1-1 | TRBV30 | few | NA | 13 | CAWSLDSYTEAFF | TGTGCCTGGAGTCTAGACAGTTACACTGAAGCTTTCTTT